Listed here is a single TCR beta chain. What antigen it recognizes has not been identified. Base qualities are missing; no much larger clone stands one base away. The sequencer was an Illumina HiSeq 1500. The raw public reads went through TCRdb reprocessing: fastp at Q25, MiXCR clone calling, in-frame beta chains kept. Rows are combined by CDR3 protein, so each entry shows the most common genes and DNA. For this sample the table gives 350,000 to 450,000 distinct CDR3 sequences, of which around a sixth were detected only once. The ten largest clones take up around 9.3% of the sample. This record comes from a study of T cell repertoires in cytomegalovirus infection (dated by TCRdb to the late 2010s). Background on the whole study: The HLA type of each donor mattered for the analysis, because public TCR beta signatures pointed to carriage of CMV infection along with the matching HLA type.

Trimming takes 1 base from V and 5 bases from J, and the germline ends sit 9 bases apart. CDR1 and CDR2 are drawn from the germline V gene (reference sequence): DFQATT, SNEGSKA. Inclusive of the bounding cysteine and phenylalanine, the CDR3 is 14 residues long. Only CDR3 DNA remains: 42 bases, in frame from the first base. Beyond this particular receptor, the publication reports: In both this cohort and an independent cohort of 352 donors, the cumulative frequency of public TCR beta family members distinguished carriers of CMV infection plus the relevant HLA type. The ex vivo response was dominated by HLA-C-restricted CMV-specific TCR beta clonotypes, which also provided the single most frequent clonotype in two of eight donors.

The rearranged segments are TRBV20-1 and TRBJ1-6, with the identity of the D gene unclear. The receptor comes from a human donor in good health (CMV status not recorded). Some clones in this sample may be carry-over from other donors' samples. The sample consisted of PBMCs. The nucleotides read TGCAGTGCTAGAGTGCTTGCTGATAATTCACCCCTCCACTTT. Translated, this gives CSARVLADNSPLHF.